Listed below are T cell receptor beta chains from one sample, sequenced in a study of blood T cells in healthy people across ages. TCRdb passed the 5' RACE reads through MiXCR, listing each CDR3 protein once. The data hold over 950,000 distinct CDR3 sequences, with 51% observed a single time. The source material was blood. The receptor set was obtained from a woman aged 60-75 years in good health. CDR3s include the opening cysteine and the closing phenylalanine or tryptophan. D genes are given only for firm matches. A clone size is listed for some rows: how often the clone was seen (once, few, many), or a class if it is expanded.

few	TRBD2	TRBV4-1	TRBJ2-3	CASQAIAGGPTDTQYF	TGTGCCAGCCAGGCAATAGCGGGAGGGCCGACAGATACGCAGTATTTT
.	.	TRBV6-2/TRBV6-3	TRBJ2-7	CASSILGRGLTNYEQYF	TGTGCCAGCAGCATCCTCGGCCGGGGATTAACCAACTACGAGCAGTACTTC
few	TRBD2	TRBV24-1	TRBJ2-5	CATSDVRLAGGAETQYF	TGTGCCACCAGTGATGTAAGACTAGCGGGAGGTGCAGAGACCCAGTACTTC
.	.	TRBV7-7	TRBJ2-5	CAITRGETQYF	TGTGCAATTACAAGGGGGGAGACCCAGTACTTC
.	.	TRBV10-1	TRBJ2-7	CASSEWTPQSSYGQYF	TGCGCCAGCAGTGAGTGGACGCCTCAGAGCTCCTACGGGCAGTACTTC
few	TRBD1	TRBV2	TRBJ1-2	CASSEHVTGDYGYTF	TGTGCCAGCAGTGAACATGTGACAGGGGACTATGGCTACACCTTC
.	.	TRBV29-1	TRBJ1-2	CSVEDGPGYTF	TGCAGCGTTGAAGATGGTCCAGGCTACACCTTC
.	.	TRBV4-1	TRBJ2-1	CASSQAAYNEQFF	TGCGCCAGCAGCCAAGCGGCCTACAATGAGCAGTTCTTC
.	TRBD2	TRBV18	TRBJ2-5	CASSRGTTRETQYF	TGTGCCAGCTCAAGAGGGACTACGCGGGAGACCCAGTACTTC
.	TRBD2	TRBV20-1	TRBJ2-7	CSAPQRAGPYEQYF	TGCAGTGCCCCACAACGAGCGGGACCCTACGAGCAGTACTTC
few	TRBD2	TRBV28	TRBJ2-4	CASSPPGGVKNIQYF	TGTGCCAGCAGCCCGCCGGGGGGGGTCAAAAACATTCAGTACTTC